This T cell receptor (beta chain) was captured by sequencing in a study of T cell changes during pregnancy in multiple sclerosis. The CDR3 has 15 amino acids. The V and J ends lost 3 bases and 0 bases, in that order; junction bases with no gene match: 4. Germline CDR1 reads MDHEN; CDR2 reads SYDVKM. Assay: immunoSEQ multiplex PCR; the TCRdb copy retains only in-frame clones and omits some. The table shows about 77,000 clones, with roughly 91% occurring only once. This sequence originates from a female donor in good health, enrolled as a control in a pregnancy study. The specimen was peripheral blood, collected after pregnancy. The chain couples TRBV28 to TRBJ1-2; 7 bases map to TRBD1. In DNA, the CDR3 is TGTGCCAGCAGTTTTCCCGGGACAGCTAACTATGGCTACACCTTC. Amino acid sequence: CASSFPGTANYGYTF.